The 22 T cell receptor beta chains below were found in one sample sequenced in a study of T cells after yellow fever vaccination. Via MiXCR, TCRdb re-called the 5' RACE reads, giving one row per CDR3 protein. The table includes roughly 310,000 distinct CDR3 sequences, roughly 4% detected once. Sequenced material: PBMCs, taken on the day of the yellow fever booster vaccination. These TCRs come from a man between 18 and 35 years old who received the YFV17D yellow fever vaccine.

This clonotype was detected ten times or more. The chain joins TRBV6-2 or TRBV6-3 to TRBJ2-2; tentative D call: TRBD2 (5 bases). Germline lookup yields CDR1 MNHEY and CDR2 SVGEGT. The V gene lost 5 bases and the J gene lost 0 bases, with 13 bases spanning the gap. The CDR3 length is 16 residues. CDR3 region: CASSPPEGTNTGELFF. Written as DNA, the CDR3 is TGTGCCAGCAGTCCCCCCGAGGGAACGAACACCGGGGAGCTGTTTTTT.

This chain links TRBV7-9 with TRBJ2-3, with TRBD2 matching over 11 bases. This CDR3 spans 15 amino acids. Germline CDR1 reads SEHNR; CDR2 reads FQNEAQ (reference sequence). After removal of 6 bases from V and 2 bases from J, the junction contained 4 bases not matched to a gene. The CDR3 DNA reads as TGTGCCAGCAGACCTAGCGGGGGGTACACAGATACGCAGTATTTT. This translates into CASRPSGGYTDTQYF. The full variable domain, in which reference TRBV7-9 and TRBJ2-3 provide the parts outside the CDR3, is DTGVSQNPRHKITKRGQNVTFRCDPISEHNRLYWYRQTLGQGPEFLTYFQNEAQLEKSRLLSDRFSAERPKGSFSTLEIQRTEQGDSAMYLCASRPSGGYTDTQYFGPGTRLTVL.

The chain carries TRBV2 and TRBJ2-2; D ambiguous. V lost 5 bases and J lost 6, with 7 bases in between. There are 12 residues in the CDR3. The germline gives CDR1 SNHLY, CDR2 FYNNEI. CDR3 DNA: TGTGCCAGCAGTCAGTTCTCCGGGGAGCTGTTTTTT. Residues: CASSQFSGELFF.

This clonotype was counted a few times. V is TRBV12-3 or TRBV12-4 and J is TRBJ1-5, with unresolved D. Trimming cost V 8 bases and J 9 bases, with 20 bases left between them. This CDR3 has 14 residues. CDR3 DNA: TGTGCCAGCGGCGCTTCGGGGTTGGAAGGGCCCCAGCATTTT. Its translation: CASGASGLEGPQHF.

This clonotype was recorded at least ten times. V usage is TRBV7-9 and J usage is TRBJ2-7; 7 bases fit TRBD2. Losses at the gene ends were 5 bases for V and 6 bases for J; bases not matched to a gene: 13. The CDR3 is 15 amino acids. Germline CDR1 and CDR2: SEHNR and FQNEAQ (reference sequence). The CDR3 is CASSTGPAGNREQYF. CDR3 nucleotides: TGTGCCAGCAGCACGGGACCAGCGGGGAACCGCGAGCAGTACTTC.

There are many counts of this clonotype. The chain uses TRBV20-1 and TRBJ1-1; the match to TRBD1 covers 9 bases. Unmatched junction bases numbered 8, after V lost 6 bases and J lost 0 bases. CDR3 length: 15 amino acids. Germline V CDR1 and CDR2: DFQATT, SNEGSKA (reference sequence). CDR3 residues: CSAPRTGDMNTEAFF. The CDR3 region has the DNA TGCAGTGCCCCTAGGACAGGGGACATGAACACTGAAGCTTTCTTT.

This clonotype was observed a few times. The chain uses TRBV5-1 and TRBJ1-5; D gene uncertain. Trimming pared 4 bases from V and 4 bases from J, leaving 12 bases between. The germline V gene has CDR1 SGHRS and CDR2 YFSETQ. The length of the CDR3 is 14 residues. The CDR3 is CASSPEGSNQPQHF. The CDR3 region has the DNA TGCGCCAGCAGCCCGGAGGGATCGAATCAGCCCCAGCATTTT.

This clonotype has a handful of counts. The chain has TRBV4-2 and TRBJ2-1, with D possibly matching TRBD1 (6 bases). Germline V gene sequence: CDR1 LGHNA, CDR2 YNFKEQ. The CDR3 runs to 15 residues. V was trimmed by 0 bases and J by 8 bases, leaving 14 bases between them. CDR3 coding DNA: TGTGCCAGCAGCCAAGAGTGGGGGCGCCTGGATGAGCAGTTCTTC. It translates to CASSQEWGRLDEQFF.

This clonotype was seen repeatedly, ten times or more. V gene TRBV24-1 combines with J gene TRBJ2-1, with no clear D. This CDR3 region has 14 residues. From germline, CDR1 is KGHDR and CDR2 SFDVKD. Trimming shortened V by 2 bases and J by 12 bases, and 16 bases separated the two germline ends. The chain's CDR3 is CATSDSPSLWTQFF. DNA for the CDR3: TGTGCCACCAGTGATTCCCCGAGTTTATGGACGCAGTTCTTC.

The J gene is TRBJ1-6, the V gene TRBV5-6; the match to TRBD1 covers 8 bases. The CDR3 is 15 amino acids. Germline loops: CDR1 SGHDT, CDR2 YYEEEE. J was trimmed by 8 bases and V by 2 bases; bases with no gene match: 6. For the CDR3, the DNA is TGTGCCAGCAGCTTTGGACAGGGAGGTTATTCACCCCTCCACTTT. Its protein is CASSFGQGGYSPLHF.

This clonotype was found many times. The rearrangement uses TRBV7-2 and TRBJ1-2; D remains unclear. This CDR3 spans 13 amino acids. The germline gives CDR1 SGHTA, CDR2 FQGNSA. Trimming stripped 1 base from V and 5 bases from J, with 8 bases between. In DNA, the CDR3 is TGTGCCAGCAGCTTAGGTCATGGGTATGGCTACACCTTC. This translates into CASSLGHGYGYTF. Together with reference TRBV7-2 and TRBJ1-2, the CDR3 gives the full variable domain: GAGVSQSPSNKVTEKGKDVELRCDPISGHTALYWYRQSLGQGLEFLIYFQGNSAPDKSGLPSDRFSAERTGGSVSTLTIQRTQQEDSAVYLCASSLGHGYGYTFGSGTRLTVV.

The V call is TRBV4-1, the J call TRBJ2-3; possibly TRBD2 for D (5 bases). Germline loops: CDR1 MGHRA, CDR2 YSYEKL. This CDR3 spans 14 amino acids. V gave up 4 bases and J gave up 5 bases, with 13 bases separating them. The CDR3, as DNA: TGCGCCAGCAGCCCCAAACGCGGGCTAGATACGCAGTATTTT. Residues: CASSPKRGLDTQYF.

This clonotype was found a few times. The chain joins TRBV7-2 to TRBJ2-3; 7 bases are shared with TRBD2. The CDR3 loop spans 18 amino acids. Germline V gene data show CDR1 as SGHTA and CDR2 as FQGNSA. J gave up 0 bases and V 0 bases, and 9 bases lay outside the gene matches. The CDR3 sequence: CASSLALGLAESTDTQYF. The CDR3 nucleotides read TGTGCCAGCAGCTTAGCGCTTGGCCTAGCGGAGAGCACAGATACGCAGTATTTT.

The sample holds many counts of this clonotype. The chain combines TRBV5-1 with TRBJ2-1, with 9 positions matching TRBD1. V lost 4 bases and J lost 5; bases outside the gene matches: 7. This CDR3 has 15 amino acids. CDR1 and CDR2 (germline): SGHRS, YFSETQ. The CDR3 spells CASSPRQGGDNEQFF. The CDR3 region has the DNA TGCGCCAGCAGCCCAAGACAGGGGGGGGACAATGAGCAGTTCTTC.

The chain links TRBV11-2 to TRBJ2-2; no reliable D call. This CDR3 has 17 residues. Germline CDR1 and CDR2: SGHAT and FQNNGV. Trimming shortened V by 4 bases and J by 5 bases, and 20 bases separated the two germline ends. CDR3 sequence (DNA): TGTGCCAGCAGCTCTCTCTCCCCCCTCCTTGATACCGGGGAGCTGTTTTTT. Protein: CASSSLSPLLDTGELFF.

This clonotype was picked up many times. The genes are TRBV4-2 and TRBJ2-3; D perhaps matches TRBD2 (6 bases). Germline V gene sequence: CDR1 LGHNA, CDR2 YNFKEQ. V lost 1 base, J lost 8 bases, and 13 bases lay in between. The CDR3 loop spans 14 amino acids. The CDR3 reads CASSQGSSGGTQYF. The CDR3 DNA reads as TGTGCCAGCAGCCAAGGGAGTAGCGGAGGTACGCAGTATTTT.

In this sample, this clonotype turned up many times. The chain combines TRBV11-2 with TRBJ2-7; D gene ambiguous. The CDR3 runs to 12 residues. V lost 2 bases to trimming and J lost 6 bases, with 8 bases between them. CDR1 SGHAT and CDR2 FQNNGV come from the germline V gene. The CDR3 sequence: CASSLSGSEQYV. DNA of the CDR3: TGTGCCAGCAGCTTATCGGGTTCCGAGCAGTACGTC.

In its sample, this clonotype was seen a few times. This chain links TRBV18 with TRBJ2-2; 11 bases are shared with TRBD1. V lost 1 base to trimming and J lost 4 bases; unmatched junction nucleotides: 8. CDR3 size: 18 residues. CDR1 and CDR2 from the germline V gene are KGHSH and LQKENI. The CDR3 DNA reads TGTGCCAGCTCACCACTGGACAGGGGGCCGGGAGGCACCGGGGAGCTGTTTTTT. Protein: CASSPLDRGPGGTGELFF.

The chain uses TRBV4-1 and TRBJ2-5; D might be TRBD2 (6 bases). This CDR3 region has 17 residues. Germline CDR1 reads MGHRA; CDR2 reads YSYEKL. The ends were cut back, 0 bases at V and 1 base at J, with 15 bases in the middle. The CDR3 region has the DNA TGCGCCAGCAGCCAAGAAGGGAGGATTCTCCGCCAAGAGACCCAGTACTTC. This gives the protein CASSQEGRILRQETQYF.

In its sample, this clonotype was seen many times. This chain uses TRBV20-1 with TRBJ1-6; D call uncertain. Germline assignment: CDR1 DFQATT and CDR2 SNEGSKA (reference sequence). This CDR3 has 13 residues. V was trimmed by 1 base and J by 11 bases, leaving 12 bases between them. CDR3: CSARGLGSAPLHF. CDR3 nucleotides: TGCAGTGCTAGAGGGTTGGGATCGGCACCCCTCCACTTT.

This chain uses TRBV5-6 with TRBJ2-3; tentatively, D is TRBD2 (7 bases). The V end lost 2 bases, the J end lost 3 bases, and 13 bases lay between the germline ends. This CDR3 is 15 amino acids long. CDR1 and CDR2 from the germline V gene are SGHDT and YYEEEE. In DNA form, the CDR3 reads TGTGCCAGCAGCTTCGACAGGCGGGGGACAGATACGCAGTATTTT. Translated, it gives CASSFDRRGTDTQYF.

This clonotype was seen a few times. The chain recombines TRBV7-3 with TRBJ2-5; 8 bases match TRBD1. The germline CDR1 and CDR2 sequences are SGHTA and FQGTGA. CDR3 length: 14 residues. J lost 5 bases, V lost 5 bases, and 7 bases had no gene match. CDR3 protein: CASSQDRGWETQYF. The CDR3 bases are TGTGCCAGCAGCCAAGACAGGGGCTGGGAGACCCAGTACTTC.